The clone carrying this T cell receptor (beta chain) was recorded once. The antigen remains unidentified. Trimming left V 3 bases short and J 2 bases short, with 10 bases between. This CDR3 comprises 14 residues. CDR1 is KGHSH and CDR2 is LQKENI in the germline V gene. TCRdb keeps only in-frame clones here, not all; method: immunoSEQ multiplex PCR. The table records 90,000 to 100,000 clones, 80% to 85% of them present only once. The sample is drawn from a study of radiotherapy plus CTLA-4 blockade in lung cancer. Study results and caveats: Peripheral blood showed expansion of tumor-derived TCR clones after radiotherapy and ipilimumab.

Focal radiation plus CTLA-4 blockade with ipilimumab was administered to patients who had chemo-refractory metastatic non-small-cell lung cancer. The origin of this receptor is a human donor with non-small cell lung cancer that progressed on radiotherapy plus ipilimumab. This sample comprised peripheral blood, obtained from a patient treated with radiotherapy plus ipilimumab. The chain employs TRBV18 and TRBJ2-5; D not resolved. CDR3 protein: CASSPRRLQETQYF. CDR3 in DNA: TGTGCCAGCTCACCGAGACGGTTACAAGAGACCCAGTACTTC.